The rows below give T cell receptor beta chains drawn from one sample of a study of T cell responses to AZD1222 COVID-19 vaccine. Measured with immunoSEQ multiplex PCR; TCRdb has only the in-frame clones, and not every one. The sample holds some 160,000 clones, around 94% seen once. Sample: peripheral blood, taken on day 0 of AZD1222 vaccination. The origin of the receptors is an adult in good health. The conserved cysteine and the conserved F or W are not part of the CDR3 here.

j_gene,v_gene,CDR3aa
TRBJ2-3,TRBV11-2,ASSLVSGADTQY
TRBJ2-7,TRBV28,ASSLGISYEQY
TRBJ2-3,TRBV19,ASSILGAGTDTQY
TRBJ2-3,TRBV9,ASSVAVAPDTQY
TRBJ1-2,TRBV7-8,ASSSRDRGREYGYT
TRBJ1-1,TRBV3-1/TRBV3-2,ASSQDSNRDIQTEAF
TRBJ2-7,TRBV5-1,ASSLSGSSYEQY
TRBJ1-3,TRBV14,ASSQGTGASGNTIY
TRBJ1-1,TRBV19,ASSISWGYTKFTEAF
TRBJ1-2,TRBV30,AWSHRSALTYGYT
TRBJ1-4,TRBV13,ASSLRDTNEKLF
TRBJ2-7,TRBV5-8,ASSLEGSHEQY
TRBJ1-6,TRBV7-9,ASRIQGGSPLH
TRBJ1-5,TRBV2,ASRLINQPQH
TRBJ1-3,TRBV3-1/TRBV3-2,ASSQEWWYRESGNTIY
TRBJ1-2,TRBV7-9,ASSSGEGGLGSYGYT
TRBJ1-1,TRBV11-3,ASRPGQQGMNTEAF
TRBJ2-2,TRBV13,ASSTPTSASPDGELF
TRBJ2-5,TRBV5-4,ASSWGTSGGETQY
TRBJ1-5,TRBV19,ASSRAAGQISNQPQH
TRBJ2-2,TRBV2,ASSDVPRKAGELF
TRBJ1-2,TRBV7-2,ASSPTRGGASGYT
TRBJ1-1,TRBV29-1,SVGGQGPQVPRNTEAF
TRBJ1-4,TRBV3-1/TRBV3-2,ASSRRTPRQVNEKLF
TRBJ1-1,TRBV28,ASSFHPREAF
TRBJ1-4,TRBV2,ASSEHGRSEKLF
TRBJ1-5,TRBV7-2,ASSPTGISNQPQH
TRBJ1-1,TRBV4-1,ASSHPTGTNTEAF
TRBJ1-3,TRBV10-3,AIGSQGNRPGNTIY
TRBJ2-7,TRBV11-2,ASSLVLAVQIPSEQY
TRBJ1-2,TRBV6-2/TRBV6-3,ASSYSLRFGNYGYT
TRBJ1-6,TRBV7-2,ASSLVGGRSYNSPLH
TRBJ2-7,TRBV5-1,ASSLGPDSQQY
TRBJ1-2,TRBV27,ASSLLGSDRAGRGYT
TRBJ2-2,TRBV6-4,ASSDSLAGTGELF
TRBJ1-1,TRBV6-6,ASSPVGQGATEAF
TRBJ1-4,TRBV9,AKTRGPLDEKLF
TRBJ1-1,TRBV15,ATSRDTGEGSEAF
TRBJ1-1,TRBV4-1,ASSQADSPDTEAF
TRBJ2-3,TRBV28,ASASGDTQY
TRBJ1-2,TRBV6-2/TRBV6-3,ASSQTLGGYGYT
TRBJ1-4,TRBV5-4,ASSKPGGEKLF
TRBJ2-3,TRBV14,ASSQISSTGPTDTQY
TRBJ1-2,TRBV30,AWRGTGYGYT
TRBJ1-2,TRBV30,AWSGVGTLYGYT
TRBJ1-4,TRBV18,ASSLSYTTNEKLF
TRBJ1-1,TRBV11-2,ASSLMTGENTEAF
TRBJ2-2,TRBV13,ASKRGHTGELF